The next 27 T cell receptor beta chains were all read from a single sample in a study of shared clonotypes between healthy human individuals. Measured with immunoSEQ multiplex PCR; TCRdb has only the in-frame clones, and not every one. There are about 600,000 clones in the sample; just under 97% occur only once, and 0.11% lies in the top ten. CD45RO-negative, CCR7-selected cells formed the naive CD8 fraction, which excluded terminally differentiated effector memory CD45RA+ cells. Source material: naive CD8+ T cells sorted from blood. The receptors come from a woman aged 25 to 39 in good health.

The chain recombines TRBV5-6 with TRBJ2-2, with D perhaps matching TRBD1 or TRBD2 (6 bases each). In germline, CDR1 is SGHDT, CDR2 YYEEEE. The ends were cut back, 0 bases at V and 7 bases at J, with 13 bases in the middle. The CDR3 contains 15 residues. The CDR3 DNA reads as TGTGCCAGCAGCTTGGTGGGGGGCCAGGGCGGGGAGCTGTTTTTT. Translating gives CASSLVGGQGGELFF.

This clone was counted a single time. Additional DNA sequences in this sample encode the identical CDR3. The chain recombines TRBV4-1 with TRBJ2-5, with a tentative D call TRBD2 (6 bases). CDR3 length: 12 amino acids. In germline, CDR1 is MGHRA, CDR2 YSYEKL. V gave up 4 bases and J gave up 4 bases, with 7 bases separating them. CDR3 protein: CASSPGGETQYF. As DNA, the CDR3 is TGCGCCAGCAGCCCCGGGGGAGAGACCCAGTACTTC.

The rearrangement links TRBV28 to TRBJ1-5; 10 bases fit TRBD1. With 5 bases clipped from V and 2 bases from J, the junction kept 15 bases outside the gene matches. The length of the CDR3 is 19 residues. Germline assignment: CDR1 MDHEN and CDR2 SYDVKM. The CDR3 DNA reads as TGTGCCAGCAGTGCGTTCCGGGACAGGGGCCGAATCGGCAATCAGCCCCAGCATTTT. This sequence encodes CASSAFRDRGRIGNQPQHF.

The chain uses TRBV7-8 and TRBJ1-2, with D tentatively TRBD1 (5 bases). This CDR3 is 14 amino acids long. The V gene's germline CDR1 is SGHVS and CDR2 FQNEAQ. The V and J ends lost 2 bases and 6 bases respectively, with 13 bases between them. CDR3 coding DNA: TGTGCCAGCAGCTTATCCAGGGTCGGAGATGGCTACACCTTC. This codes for CASSLSRVGDGYTF.

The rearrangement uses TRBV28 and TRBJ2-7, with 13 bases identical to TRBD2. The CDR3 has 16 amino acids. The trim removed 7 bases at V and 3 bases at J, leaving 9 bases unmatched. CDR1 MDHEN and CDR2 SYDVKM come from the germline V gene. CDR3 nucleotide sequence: TGTGCCAGCACCTTACAACTAGCGGGAGGGTTCTACGAGCAGTACTTC. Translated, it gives CASTLQLAGGFYEQYF.

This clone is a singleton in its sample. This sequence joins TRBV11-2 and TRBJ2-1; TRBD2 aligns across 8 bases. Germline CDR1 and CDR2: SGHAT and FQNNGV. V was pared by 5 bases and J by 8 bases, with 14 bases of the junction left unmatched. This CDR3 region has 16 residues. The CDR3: CASSTTPRTSSDEQFF. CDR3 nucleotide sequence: TGTGCCAGCAGCACAACACCGCGGACTAGCAGTGATGAGCAGTTCTTC.

The DNA of the CDR3 is TGTGCCAGCAGTGAACTTGGCACTGGGGCCAACGTCCTGACTTTC. It specifies CASSELGTGANVLTF. The chain carries TRBV6-4 and TRBJ2-6; D not certain. From germline, CDR1 is MRHNA and CDR2 SNTAGT. The V and J ends lost 3 bases and 2 bases respectively, with 8 bases between them. CDR3 length: 15 amino acids.

The CDR3 coding sequence is TGTGCCAGCAGCGTAGGAGGCCAACTAGCCGGACAAGAGACCCAGTACTTC. Protein: CASSVGGQLAGQETQYF. V gene TRBV9 combines with J gene TRBJ2-5, with D perhaps TRBD2 (6 bases). The germline V gene has CDR1 SGDLS and CDR2 YYNGEE. Trimming pared 0 bases from V and 2 bases from J, leaving 17 bases between. The CDR3 consists of 17 residues.

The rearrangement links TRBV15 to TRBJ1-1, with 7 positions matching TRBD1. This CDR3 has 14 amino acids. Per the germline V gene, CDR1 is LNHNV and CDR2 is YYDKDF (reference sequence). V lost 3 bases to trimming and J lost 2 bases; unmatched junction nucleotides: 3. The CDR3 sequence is CATSSNRGNTEAFF. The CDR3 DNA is TGTGCCACCAGCAGTAACAGGGGCAACACTGAAGCTTTCTTT.

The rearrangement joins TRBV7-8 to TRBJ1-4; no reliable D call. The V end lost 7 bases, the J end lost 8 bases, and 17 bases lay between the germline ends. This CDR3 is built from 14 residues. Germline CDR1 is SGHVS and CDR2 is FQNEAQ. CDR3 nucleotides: TGTGCCAGCACCCCGAACAAGGGCTCGGAAAAACTGTTTTTT. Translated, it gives CASTPNKGSEKLFF.

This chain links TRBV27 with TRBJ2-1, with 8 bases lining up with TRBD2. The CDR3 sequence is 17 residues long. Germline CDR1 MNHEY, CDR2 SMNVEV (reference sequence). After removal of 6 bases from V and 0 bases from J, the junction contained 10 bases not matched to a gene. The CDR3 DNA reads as TGTGCCAGCAGCTTACTAGCGGTTCCCGCCTCCTACAATGAGCAGTTCTTC. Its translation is CASSLLAVPASYNEQFF.

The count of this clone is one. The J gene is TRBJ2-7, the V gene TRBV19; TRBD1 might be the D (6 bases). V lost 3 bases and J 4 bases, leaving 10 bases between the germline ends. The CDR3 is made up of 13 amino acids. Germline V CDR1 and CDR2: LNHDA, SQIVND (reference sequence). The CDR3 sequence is CASSMGTPYEQYF. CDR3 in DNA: TGTGCCAGTAGTATGGGGACACCATACGAGCAGTACTTC.

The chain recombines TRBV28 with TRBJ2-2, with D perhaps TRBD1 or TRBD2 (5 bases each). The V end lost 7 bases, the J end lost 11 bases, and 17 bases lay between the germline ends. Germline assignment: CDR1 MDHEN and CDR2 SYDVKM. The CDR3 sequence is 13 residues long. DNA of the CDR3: TGTGCCAGCAATCCCATGGGGGAAGAAGAGCTGTTTTTT. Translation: CASNPMGEEELFF.

The CDR3 sequence: CASRPNRNHEQYF. The CDR3 nucleotides are TGTGCCAGCAGGCCGAACAGAAATCACGAGCAGTACTTC. The rearrangement uses TRBV28 and TRBJ2-7; D is undetermined. This CDR3 contains 13 residues. The V end lost 6 bases, the J end lost 5 bases, and 14 bases lay between the germline ends. Germline values: CDR1 MDHEN, CDR2 SYDVKM.

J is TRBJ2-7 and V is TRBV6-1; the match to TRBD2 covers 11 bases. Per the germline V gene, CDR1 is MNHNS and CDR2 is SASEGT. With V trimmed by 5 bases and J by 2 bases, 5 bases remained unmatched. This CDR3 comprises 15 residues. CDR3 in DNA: TGTGCCAGCAGTCAAGGGACTAGCGGAACCTACGAGCAGTACTTC. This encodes CASSQGTSGTYEQYF.

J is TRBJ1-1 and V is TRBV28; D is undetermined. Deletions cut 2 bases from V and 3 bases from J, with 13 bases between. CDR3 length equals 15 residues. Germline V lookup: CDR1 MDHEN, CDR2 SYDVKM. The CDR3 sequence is CASSLRSFGDTEAFF. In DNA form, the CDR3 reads TGTGCCAGCAGTTTACGGTCCTTCGGGGACACTGAAGCTTTCTTT. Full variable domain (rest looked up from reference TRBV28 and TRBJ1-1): DVKVTQSSRYLVKRTGEKVFLECVQDMDHENMFWYRQDPGLGLRLIYFSYDVKMKEKGDIPEGYSVSREKKERFSLILESASTNQTSMYLCASSLRSFGDTEAFFGQGTRLTVV.

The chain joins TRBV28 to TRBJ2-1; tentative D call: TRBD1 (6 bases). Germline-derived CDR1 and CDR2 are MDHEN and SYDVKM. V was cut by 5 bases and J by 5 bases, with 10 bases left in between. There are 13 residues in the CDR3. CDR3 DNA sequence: TGTGCCAGCAGTCAGACAGGTAACAATGAGCAGTTCTTC. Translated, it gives CASSQTGNNEQFF.

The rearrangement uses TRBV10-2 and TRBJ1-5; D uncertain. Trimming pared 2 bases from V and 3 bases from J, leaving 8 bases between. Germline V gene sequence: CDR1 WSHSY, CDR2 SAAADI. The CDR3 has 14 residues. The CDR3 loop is CASSERVTNQPQHF. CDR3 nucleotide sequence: TGCGCCAGCAGTGAGAGGGTTACCAATCAGCCCCAGCATTTT.

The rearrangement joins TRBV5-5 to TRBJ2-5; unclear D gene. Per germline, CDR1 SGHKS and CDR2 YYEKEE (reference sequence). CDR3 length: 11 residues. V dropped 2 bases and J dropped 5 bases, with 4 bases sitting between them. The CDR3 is CASSFWETQYF. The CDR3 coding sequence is TGTGCCAGCAGCTTTTGGGAGACCCAGTACTTC.

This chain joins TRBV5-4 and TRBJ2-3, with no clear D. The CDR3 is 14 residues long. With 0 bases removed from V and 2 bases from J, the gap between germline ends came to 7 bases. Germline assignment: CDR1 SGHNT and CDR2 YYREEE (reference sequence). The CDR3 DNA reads TGTGCCAGCAGCTTGGTGGGCAACACAGATACGCAGTATTTT. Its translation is CASSLVGNTDTQYF.

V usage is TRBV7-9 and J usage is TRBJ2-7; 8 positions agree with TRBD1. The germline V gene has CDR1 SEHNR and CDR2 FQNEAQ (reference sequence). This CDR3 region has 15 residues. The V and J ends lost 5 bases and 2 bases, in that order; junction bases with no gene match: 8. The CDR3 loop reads CASSPRDRTTYEQYF. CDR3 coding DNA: TGTGCCAGCAGCCCTAGGGACAGGACAACCTACGAGCAGTACTTC.

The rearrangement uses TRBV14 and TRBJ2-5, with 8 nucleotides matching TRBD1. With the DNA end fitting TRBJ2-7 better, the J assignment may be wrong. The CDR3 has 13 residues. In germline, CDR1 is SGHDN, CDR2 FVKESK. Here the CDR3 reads CASSPRGPPEQYF. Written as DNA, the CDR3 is TGTGCCAGCAGCCCCAGGGGGCCGCCCGAGCAGTACTTC.

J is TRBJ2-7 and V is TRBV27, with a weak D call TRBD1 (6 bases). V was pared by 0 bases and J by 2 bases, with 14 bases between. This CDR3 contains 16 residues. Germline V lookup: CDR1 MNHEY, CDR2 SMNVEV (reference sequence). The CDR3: CASSLSAGEMTYEQYF. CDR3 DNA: TGTGCCAGCAGTTTATCAGCAGGGGAAATGACCTACGAGCAGTACTTC.

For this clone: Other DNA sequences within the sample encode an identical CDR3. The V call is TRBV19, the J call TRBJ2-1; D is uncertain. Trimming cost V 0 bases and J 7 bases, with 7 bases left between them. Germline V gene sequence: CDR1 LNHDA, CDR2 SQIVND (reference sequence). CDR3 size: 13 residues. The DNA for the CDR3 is TGTGCCAGTAGTATAGATCTAGAGAATGAGCAGTTCTTC. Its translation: CASSIDLENEQFF.

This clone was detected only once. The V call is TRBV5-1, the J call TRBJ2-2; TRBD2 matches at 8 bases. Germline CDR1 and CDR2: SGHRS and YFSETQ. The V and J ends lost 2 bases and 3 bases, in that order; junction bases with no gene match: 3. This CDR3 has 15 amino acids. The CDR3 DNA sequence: TGCGCCAGCAGCTTTAAAGCGGGAGACACCGGGGAGCTGTTTTTT. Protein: CASSFKAGDTGELFF.

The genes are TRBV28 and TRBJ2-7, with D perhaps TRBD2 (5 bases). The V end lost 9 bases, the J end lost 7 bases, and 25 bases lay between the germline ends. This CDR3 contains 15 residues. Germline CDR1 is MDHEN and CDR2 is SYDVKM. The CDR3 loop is CASRTPGPASWEQYF. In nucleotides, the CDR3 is TGTGCCAGTAGGACTCCGGGCCCCGCCTCCTGGGAGCAGTACTTC.

The chain's CDR3 is CASSFGTGDHNEQFF. CDR3 sequence (DNA): TGTGCCAGCAGTTTCGGGACAGGGGACCACAATGAGCAGTTCTTC. V and J are TRBV28 and TRBJ2-1; 10 positions agree with TRBD1. The CDR3 length is 15 residues. V shed 3 bases, J shed 5 bases, and the junction held 4 bases outside the gene matches. Germline CDR1 is MDHEN and CDR2 is SYDVKM. Using reference TRBV28 and TRBJ2-1 for the parts outside the CDR3, the full variable domain is DVKVTQSSRYLVKRTGEKVFLECVQDMDHENMFWYRQDPGLGLRLIYFSYDVKMKEKGDIPEGYSVSREKKERFSLILESASTNQTSMYLCASSFGTGDHNEQFFGPGTRLTVL.